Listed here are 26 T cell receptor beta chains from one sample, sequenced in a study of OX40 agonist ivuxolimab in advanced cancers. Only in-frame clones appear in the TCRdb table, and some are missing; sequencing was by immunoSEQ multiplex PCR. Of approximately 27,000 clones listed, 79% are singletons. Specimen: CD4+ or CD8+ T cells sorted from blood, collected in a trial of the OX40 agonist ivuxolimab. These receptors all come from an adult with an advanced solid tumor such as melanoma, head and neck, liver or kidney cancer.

Here the CDR3 reads CASRQAGTASYEQYF. CDR3 in DNA: TGTGCCAGCAGACAAGCCGGGACGGCCTCCTACGAGCAGTACTTC. The chain carries TRBV5-5 and TRBJ2-7; D possibly matches TRBD1 or TRBD2 (5 bases each). The V end was cut by 5 bases, the J end by 0 bases, with 15 bases between. The CDR3 has 15 residues. Germline CDR1 reads SGHKS; CDR2 reads YYEKEE (reference sequence).

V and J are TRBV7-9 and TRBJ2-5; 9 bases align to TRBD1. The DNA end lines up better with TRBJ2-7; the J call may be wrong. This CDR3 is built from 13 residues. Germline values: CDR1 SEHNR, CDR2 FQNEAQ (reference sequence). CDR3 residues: CASRPTGGYEQYF. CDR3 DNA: TGTGCCAGCAGGCCGACAGGGGGGTACGAGCAGTACTTC.

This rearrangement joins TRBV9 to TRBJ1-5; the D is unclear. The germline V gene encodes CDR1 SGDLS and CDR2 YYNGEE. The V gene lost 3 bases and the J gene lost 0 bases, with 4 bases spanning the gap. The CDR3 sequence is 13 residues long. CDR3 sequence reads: CASSDSSNQPQHF. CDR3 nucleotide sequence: TGTGCCAGCAGCGACAGTAGCAATCAGCCCCAGCATTTT. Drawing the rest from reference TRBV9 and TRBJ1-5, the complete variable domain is DSGVTQTPKHLITATGQRVTLRCSPRSGDLSVYWYQQSLDQGLQFLIQYYNGEERAKGNILERFSAQQFPDLHSELNLSSLELGDSALYFCASSDSSNQPQHFGDGTRLSIL.

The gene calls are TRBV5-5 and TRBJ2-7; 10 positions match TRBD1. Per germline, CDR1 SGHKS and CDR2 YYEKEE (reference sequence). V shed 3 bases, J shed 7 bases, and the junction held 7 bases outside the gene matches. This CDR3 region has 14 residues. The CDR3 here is CASSSADRGFEQYF. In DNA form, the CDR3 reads TGTGCCAGCAGCTCGGCGGACAGGGGGTTTGAGCAGTACTTC. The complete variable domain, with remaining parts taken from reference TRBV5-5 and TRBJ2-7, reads DAGVTQSPTHLIKTRGQQVTLRCSPISGHKSVSWYQQVLGQGPQFIFQYYEKEERGRGNFPDRFSARQFPNYSSELNVNALLLGDSALYLCASSSADRGFEQYFGPGTRLTVT.

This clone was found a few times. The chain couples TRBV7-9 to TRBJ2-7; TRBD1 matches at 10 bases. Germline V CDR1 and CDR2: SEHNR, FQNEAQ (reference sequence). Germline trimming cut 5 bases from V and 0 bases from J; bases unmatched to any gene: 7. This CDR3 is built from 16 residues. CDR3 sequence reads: CASSPADRGISYEQYF. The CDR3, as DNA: TGTGCCAGCAGCCCGGCGGACAGGGGGATCTCCTACGAGCAGTACTTC.

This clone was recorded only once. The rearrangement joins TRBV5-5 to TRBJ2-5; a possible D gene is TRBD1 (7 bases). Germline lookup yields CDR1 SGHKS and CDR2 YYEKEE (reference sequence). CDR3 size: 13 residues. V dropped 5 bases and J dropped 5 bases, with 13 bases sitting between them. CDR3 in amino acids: CASRPQGRETQYF. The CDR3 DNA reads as TGTGCCAGCAGGCCACAGGGGAGGGAGACCCAGTACTTC.

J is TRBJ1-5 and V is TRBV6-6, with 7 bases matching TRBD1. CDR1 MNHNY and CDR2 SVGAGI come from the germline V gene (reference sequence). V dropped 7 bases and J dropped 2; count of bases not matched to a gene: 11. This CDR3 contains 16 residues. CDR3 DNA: TGTGCCAGCACTAGACAGGGAGGAAGTGGCAATCAGCCCCAGCATTTT. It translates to CASTRQGGSGNQPQHF.

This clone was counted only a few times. The CDR3 DNA reads as TGTGCCAGTGAAACAGGGGCCGCCTCCAACACTGAAGCTTTCTTT. It codes for CASETGAASNTEAFF. V is TRBV19 and J is TRBJ1-1; TRBD1 aligns across 7 bases. Germline CDR1 is LNHDA and CDR2 is SQIVND (reference sequence). Trimming at V came to 8 bases and at J to 2 bases, leaving 11 bases not matched to a gene. CDR3 length: 15 residues.

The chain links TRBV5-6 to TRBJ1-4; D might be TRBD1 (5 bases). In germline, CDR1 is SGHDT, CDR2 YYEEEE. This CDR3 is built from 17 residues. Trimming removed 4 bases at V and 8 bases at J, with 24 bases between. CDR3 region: CASSPAPWGGAGEKLFF. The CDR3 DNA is TGTGCCAGCAGCCCGGCCCCCTGGGGGGGAGCTGGGGAAAAACTGTTTTTT.

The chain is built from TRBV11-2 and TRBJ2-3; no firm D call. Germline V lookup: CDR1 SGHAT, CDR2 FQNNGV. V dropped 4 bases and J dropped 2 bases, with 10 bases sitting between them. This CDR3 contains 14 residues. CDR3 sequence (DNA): TGTGCCAGCAGCTCCAGAGAGCCCACAGATACGCAGTATTTT. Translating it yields CASSSREPTDTQYF.

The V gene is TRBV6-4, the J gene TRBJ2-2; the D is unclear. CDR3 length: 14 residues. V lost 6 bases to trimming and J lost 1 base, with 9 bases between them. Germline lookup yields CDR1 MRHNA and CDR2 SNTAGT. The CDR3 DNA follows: TGTGCCAGCAGACTGGGAAAGAACACCGGGGAGCTGTTTTTT. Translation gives CASRLGKNTGELFF.

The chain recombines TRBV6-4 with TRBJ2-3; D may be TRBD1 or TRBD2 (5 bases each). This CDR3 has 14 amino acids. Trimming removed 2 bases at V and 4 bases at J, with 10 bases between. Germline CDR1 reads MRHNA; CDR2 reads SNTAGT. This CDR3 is CASSDILGADTQYF. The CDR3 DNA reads TGTGCCAGCAGTGACATTCTGGGGGCAGATACGCAGTATTTT.

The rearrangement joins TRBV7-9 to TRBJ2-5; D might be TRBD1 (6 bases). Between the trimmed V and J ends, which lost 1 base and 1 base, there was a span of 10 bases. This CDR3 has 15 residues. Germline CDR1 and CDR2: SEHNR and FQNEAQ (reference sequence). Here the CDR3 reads CASSLGLRGQETQYF. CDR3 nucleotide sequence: TGTGCCAGCAGCTTAGGGCTCAGGGGCCAAGAGACCCAGTACTTC.

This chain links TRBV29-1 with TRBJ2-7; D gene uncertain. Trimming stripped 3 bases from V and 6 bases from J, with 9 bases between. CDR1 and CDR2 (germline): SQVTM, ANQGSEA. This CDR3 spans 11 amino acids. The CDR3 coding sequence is TGCAGCGTTGAGGTATATCCCGAGCAGTACTTC. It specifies CSVEVYPEQYF.

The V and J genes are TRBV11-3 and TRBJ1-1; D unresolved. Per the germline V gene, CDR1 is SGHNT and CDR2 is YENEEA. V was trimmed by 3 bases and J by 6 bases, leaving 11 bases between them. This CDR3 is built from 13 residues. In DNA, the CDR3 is TGTGCCAGCAGCTTGGGTATAATGGCTGAAGCTTTCTTT. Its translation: CASSLGIMAEAFF. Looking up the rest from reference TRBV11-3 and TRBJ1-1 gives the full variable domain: EAGVVQSPRYKIIEKKQPVAFWCNPISGHNTLYWYLQNLGQGPELLIRYENEEAVDDSQLPKDRFSAERLKGVDSTLKIQPAELGDSAVYLCASSLGIMAEAFFGQGTRLTVV.

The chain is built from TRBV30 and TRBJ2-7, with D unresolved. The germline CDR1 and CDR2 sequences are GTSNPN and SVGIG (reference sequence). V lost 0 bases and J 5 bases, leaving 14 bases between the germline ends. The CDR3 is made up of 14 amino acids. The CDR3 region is CAWSVPGPRNEQYF. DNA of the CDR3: TGTGCCTGGAGTGTACCCGGTCCTAGGAACGAGCAGTACTTC.

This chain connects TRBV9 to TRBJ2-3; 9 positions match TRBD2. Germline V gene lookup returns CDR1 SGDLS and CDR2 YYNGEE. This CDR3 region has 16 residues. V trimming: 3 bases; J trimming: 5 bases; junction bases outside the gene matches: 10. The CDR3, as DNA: TGTGCCAGCAGCGCTCCCGGCGGGGGGGCATTAGATACGCAGTATTTT. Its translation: CASSAPGGGALDTQYF.

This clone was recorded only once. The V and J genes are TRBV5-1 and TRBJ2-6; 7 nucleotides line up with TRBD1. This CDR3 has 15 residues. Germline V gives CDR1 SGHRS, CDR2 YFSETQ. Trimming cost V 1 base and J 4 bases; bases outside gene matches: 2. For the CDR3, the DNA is TGCGCCAGCAGCTTGAGGGGGCAGGGGGCCAACGTCCTGACTTTC. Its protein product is CASSLRGQGANVLTF. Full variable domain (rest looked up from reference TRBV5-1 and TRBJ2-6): KAGVTQTPRYLIKTRGQQVTLSCSPISGHRSVSWYQQTPGQGLQFLFEYFSETQRNKGNFPGRFSGRQFSNSRSEMNVSTLELGDSALYLCASSLRGQGANVLTFGAGSRLTVL.

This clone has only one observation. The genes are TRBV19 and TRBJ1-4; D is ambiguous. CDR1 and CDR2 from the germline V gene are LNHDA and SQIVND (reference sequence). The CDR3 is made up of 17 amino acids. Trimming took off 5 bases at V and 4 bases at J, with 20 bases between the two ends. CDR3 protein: CASSLNGGGILNEKLFF. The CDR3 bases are TGTGCCAGTAGTCTTAACGGTGGAGGGATCCTTAATGAAAAACTGTTTTTT.

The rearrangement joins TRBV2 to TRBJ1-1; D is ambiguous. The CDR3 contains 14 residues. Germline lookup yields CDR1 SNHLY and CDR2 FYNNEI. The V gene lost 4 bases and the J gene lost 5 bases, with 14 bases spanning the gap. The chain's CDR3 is CASSGSRTMTEAFF. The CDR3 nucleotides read TGTGCCAGCAGTGGCAGTCGGACGATGACTGAAGCTTTCTTT.

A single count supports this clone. The CDR3 region is CASSATGPSGNTIYF. CDR3 nucleotide sequence: TGCGCCAGCAGCGCGACAGGGCCCTCTGGAAACACCATATATTTT. The chain has TRBV5-1 and TRBJ1-3, with 7 positions matching TRBD1. V shed 4 bases and J 0 bases; nucleotides not matched to a gene: 4. The CDR3 contains 15 residues. The germline CDR1 and CDR2 sequences are SGHRS and YFSETQ.

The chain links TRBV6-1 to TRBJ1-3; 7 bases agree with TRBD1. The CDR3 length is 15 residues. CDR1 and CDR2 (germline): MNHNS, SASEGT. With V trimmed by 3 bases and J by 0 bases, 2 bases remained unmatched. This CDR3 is CASSERQGSGNTIYF. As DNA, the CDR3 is TGTGCCAGCAGTGAGCGACAGGGCTCTGGAAACACCATATATTTT.

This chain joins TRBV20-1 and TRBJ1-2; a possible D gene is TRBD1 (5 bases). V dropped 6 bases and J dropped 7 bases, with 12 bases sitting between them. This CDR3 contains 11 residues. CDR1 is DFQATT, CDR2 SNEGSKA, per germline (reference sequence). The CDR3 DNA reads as TGCAGTGCAGTCACAGGACTTGGCTACACCTTC. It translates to CSAVTGLGYTF.

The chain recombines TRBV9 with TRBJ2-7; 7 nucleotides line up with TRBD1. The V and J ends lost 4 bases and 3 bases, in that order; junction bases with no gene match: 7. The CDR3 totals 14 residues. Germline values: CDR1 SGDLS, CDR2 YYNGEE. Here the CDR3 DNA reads TGTGCCAGCAGCCCCAGGGGGACACACTACGAGCAGTACTTC. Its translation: CASSPRGTHYEQYF.

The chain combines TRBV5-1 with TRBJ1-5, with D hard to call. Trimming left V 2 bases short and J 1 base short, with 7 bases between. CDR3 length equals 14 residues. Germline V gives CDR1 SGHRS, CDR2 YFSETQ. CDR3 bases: TGCGCCAGCAGCTTAGGGTGGAGCAATCAGCCCCAGCATTTT. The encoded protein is CASSLGWSNQPQHF.

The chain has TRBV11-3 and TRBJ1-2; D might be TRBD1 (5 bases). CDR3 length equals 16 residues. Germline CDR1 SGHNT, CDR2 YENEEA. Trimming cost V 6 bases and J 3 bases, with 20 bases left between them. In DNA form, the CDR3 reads TGTGCCAGCAGGAACCGCTGTCGGGGGGAAGACTATGGCTACACCTTC. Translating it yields CASRNRCRGEDYGYTF.